This T cell receptor (beta chain) was sequenced during a study of response to subunit inactivated influenza vaccine. TCRdb re-derived calls from the RT-PCR reads in MiXCR, one entry per CDR3 protein. Of 800,000 to 1,000,000 distinct CDR3 sequences in the sample, 21% were seen once. Regarding the study as a whole: Authors suggested each seasonal influenza vaccination recruits few new T cells.

There are 14 residues in the CDR3. The germline CDR1 and CDR2 sequences are DFQATT and SNEGSKA (reference sequence). V dropped 3 bases and J dropped 6; count of bases not matched to a gene: 10. This clonotype was detected only a few times. The target antigen is unknown. The chain employs TRBV20-1 and TRBJ2-7; 8 bases agree with TRBD2. The clonotype comes from a man in his fifties who received an inactivated influenza vaccine. The starting material was PBMCs from blood, obtained roughly 5 days after vaccination. As DNA, the CDR3 is TGCAGTGCTAGCTGGGCGGGACTAGAGGCCGAGCAGTACTTC. Translating it yields CSASWAGLEAEQYF.